This T cell receptor (beta chain) was sequenced during a study of T cell responses to AZD1222 COVID-19 vaccine. Study-level findings and limits: Two doses of AZD1222 preceded a rise in Spike-specific TCR breadth and depth. The study reported that nearly half of spike-specific TCRs target unmutated variant regions.

The J segment lost 0 bases and the V segment lost 7 bases, leaving 3 bases of the junction unmatched. This CDR3 region has 14 residues. Germline assignment: CDR1 SGHTA and CDR2 FQGTGA. Generated by immunoSEQ multiplex PCR, the TCRdb table keeps only in-frame clones and is missing some. In the table there are fewer than 100,000 clones, around nine tenths of which are singletons. About this clone: Its antigen is unknown.

The chain is built from TRBV7-3 and TRBJ1-1; 9 positions match TRBD1. The sample consisted of peripheral blood, taken 28 days after the second AZD1222 dose. This TCR was recovered from an adult who received the AZD1222 COVID-19 vaccine. The CDR3 DNA sequence: TGTGCCAGCATGGGACAGGGCATGAACACTGAAGCTTTCTTT. Its translation is CASMGQGMNTEAFF.